The T cell receptor (beta chain) described here comes from a study of shared clonotypes between healthy human individuals. Adults of Caucasian background living in Nashville, Tennessee made up all donors. Without sorting, samples used some 90 million PBMCs for genomic DNA. This was a deep-level run. Sequencing was performed with immunoSEQ multiplex PCR; in TCRdb, only in-frame clones are kept and a portion is missing. The sample holds about half a million clones; about 80% are singletons and the top ten take about 12%. The sequenced material came from PBMCs. This clonotype originated in a woman aged 40 to 50 in good health. Some clones in this sample may be carry-over from other donors' samples.

The CDR3 DNA reads as TGCGCCAGCAGCTTGACACCCCAGGGGGCGGTGCACAATGAGCAGTTCTTC. Its protein is CASSLTPQGAVHNEQFF. The chain recombines TRBV5-1 with TRBJ2-1, with 8 bases lining up with TRBD1. V lost 1 base, J lost 5 bases, and 11 bases stayed unmatched. This CDR3 comprises 17 residues. Germline values: CDR1 SGHRS, CDR2 YFSETQ.